The 23 T cell receptor beta chains in this list originate from one sample, sequenced in a study of shared clonotypes between healthy human individuals. Terminally differentiated effector memory CD45RA+ cells were excluded by CCR7 positive selection of CD45RO-negative cells. Generated by immunoSEQ multiplex PCR, the TCRdb table keeps only in-frame clones and is missing some. The sample records 700,000 to 950,000 clones, about 96% being singletons. Sequencing was carried out using naive CD8+ T cells sorted from blood. The receptors were sampled from a young man in good health.

This chain joins TRBV10-3 and TRBJ2-7; D is possibly TRBD1 or TRBD2 (6 bases each). CDR3 length equals 15 residues. Germline V gene lookup returns CDR1 ENHRY and CDR2 SYGVKD. V lost 10 bases to trimming and J lost 1 base, with 20 bases between them. CDR3 residues: CATLFGGSGSYEQYF. The CDR3 region has the DNA TGTGCCACCTTGTTCGGGGGCTCAGGATCCTACGAGCAGTACTTC.

This chain links TRBV13 with TRBJ2-2; 9 nucleotides line up with TRBD2. This CDR3 contains 16 residues. Trimming removed 2 bases from V and 3 bases from J; junction bases left unmatched: 4. Looked up from germline, CDR1 is PRHDT and CDR2 is FYEKMQ (reference sequence). The CDR3 bases are TGTGCCAGCAGCTTACGGCTAGCGGGACACACCGGGGAGCTGTTTTTT. This gives the protein CASSLRLAGHTGELFF.

This chain links TRBV28 with TRBJ2-7; D ambiguous. Germline CDR1 is MDHEN and CDR2 is SYDVKM. Trimming left V 2 bases short and J 7 bases short, with 12 bases between. CDR3 length equals 13 residues. CDR3 sequence reads: CASSLGSTREQYF. The CDR3 nucleotides read TGTGCCAGCAGTTTAGGATCAACTCGAGAGCAGTACTTC. The full variable domain, its missing parts supplied by reference TRBV28 and TRBJ2-7, is DVKVTQSSRYLVKRTGEKVFLECVQDMDHENMFWYRQDPGLGLRLIYFSYDVKMKEKGDIPEGYSVSREKKERFSLILESASTNQTSMYLCASSLGSTREQYFGPGTRLTVT.

This clone has a single count. Other DNA sequences of this sample code for an identical CDR3. The V call is TRBV11-2, the J call TRBJ2-7; tentative D call: TRBD2 (5 bases). V lost 5 bases to trimming and J lost 0 bases, with 8 bases between them. Germline lookup yields CDR1 SGHAT and CDR2 FQNNGV. The CDR3 has 13 residues. The CDR3 spells CASSPGSSYEQYF. Written as DNA, the CDR3 is TGTGCCAGCAGCCCGGGGTCCTCCTACGAGCAGTACTTC.

CDR3 sequence: CASSFRLAHSYNEQFF. DNA for the CDR3: TGTGCCAGCAGCTTTAGACTAGCGCACTCCTACAATGAGCAGTTCTTC. The chain carries TRBV11-2 and TRBJ2-1; 8 bases are shared with TRBD2. V trimming: 3 bases; J trimming: 0 bases; junction bases outside the gene matches: 4. Germline CDR1 SGHAT, CDR2 FQNNGV. There are 16 residues in the CDR3. Full variable domain (missing parts from reference TRBV11-2 and TRBJ2-1): EAGVAQSPRYKIIEKRQSVAFWCNPISGHATLYWYQQILGQGPKLLIQFQNNGVVDDSQLPKDRFSAERLKGVDSTLKIQPAKLEDSAVYLCASSFRLAHSYNEQFFGPGTRLTVL.

This clone occurred once. The CDR3 is CASSDGTLLNEQYF. CDR3 bases: TGTGCCAGCAGTGATGGGACCTTACTAAACGAGCAGTACTTC. V usage is TRBV2 and J usage is TRBJ2-7; D assignment may be TRBD1 or TRBD2 (5 bases each). This CDR3 comprises 14 residues. The germline V gene encodes CDR1 SNHLY and CDR2 FYNNEI. V lost 3 bases, J lost 5 bases, and 14 bases lay in between.

The chain employs TRBV19 and TRBJ2-6, with 10 bases identical to TRBD1. The CDR3 sequence is 18 residues long. Germline V gene sequence: CDR1 LNHDA, CDR2 SQIVND (reference sequence). V shed 7 bases and J 0 bases; nucleotides not matched to a gene: 9. This CDR3 reads CASNGGQGTYSGANVLTF. The CDR3 bases are TGTGCCAGTAACGGGGGACAGGGGACCTACTCTGGGGCCAACGTCCTGACTTTC.

This clone was detected once. The rearrangement links TRBV9 to TRBJ2-5; D possibly uses TRBD1 or TRBD2 (7 bases each). Germline CDR1 is SGDLS and CDR2 is YYNGEE. CDR3 length: 16 amino acids. V was shortened by 3 bases and J by 0 bases, with 15 bases between the two germline ends. The CDR3 here is CASSASGTAYQETQYF. CDR3 bases: TGTGCCAGCAGCGCCAGCGGGACAGCGTACCAAGAGACCCAGTACTTC.

This sequence joins TRBV5-1 and TRBJ2-2; D is unclear. Trimming removed 0 bases from V and 0 bases from J, with 12 bases in between. Germline CDR1 SGHRS, CDR2 YFSETQ. The CDR3 runs to 17 residues. The chain's CDR3 is CASSLEIKFANTGELFF. The CDR3 region has the DNA TGCGCCAGCAGCTTGGAGATAAAGTTCGCGAACACCGGGGAGCTGTTTTTT.

The chain is built from TRBV5-1 and TRBJ2-1, with 9 bases matching TRBD1. The V segment lost 8 bases and the J segment 2 bases; nucleotides outside the gene matches: 5. The V gene's germline CDR1 is SGHRS and CDR2 YFSETQ. CDR3 length equals 14 residues. The CDR3 bases are TGCGCCAGTGGCGGGACAGGGCCCTACAATGAGCAGTTCTTC. As protein: CASGGTGPYNEQFF.

The J gene is TRBJ2-2, the V gene TRBV7-3, with 7 bases that match TRBD2. Germline CDR1 is SGHTA and CDR2 is FQGTGA. The V segment lost 0 bases and the J segment 4 bases; nucleotides outside the gene matches: 2. The CDR3 consists of 15 residues. CDR3 loop: CASSLTGEGTGELFF. The CDR3 DNA reads TGTGCCAGCAGCTTAACCGGGGAGGGCACCGGGGAGCTGTTTTTT. The full variable domain, completed using reference TRBV7-3 and TRBJ2-2, is GAGVSQTPSNKVTEKGKYVELRCDPISGHTALYWYRQSLGQGPEFLIYFQGTGAADDSGLPNDRFFAVRPEGSVSTLKIQRTERGDSAVYLCASSLTGEGTGELFFGEGSRLTVL.

In the case of this clone: At one of its ends the junction is not consistent with the germline gene, which may arise from a read error. This chain joins TRBV6-5 and TRBJ2-7, with 9 bases matching TRBD2. This CDR3 comprises 15 residues. Germline V gives CDR1 MNHEY, CDR2 SVGAGI. CDR3: CASSNSNSGSAEQYF. In DNA, the CDR3 is TGTGCCAGCAGTAACTCGAATAGCGGGAGTGCCGAGCAGTACTTC.

This clone has just one count. The gene calls are TRBV27 and TRBJ2-6; D is perhaps TRBD2 (5 bases). The germline CDR1 and CDR2 sequences are MNHEY and SMNVEV (reference sequence). The germline V and J ends were trimmed by 1 base and 3 bases, with 19 bases remaining between them. The CDR3 is 19 residues long. The CDR3 sequence is CASSLLGSLAFRGANVLTF. In DNA, the CDR3 is TGTGCCAGCAGTTTATTGGGGAGTCTAGCCTTTCGTGGGGCCAACGTCCTGACTTTC.

The chain employs TRBV7-6 and TRBJ2-2, with a weak D call TRBD1 (6 bases). CDR1 SGHVS and CDR2 FNYEAQ come from the germline V gene. The CDR3 is 14 residues long. Between the trimmed V and J ends, which lost 2 bases and 6 bases, there was a span of 10 bases. CDR3 region: CASSLSAGAGELFF. CDR3 DNA: TGTGCCAGCAGCTTATCGGCAGGGGCCGGGGAGCTGTTTTTT. The variable domain in full, with the rest retrieved from reference TRBV7-6 and TRBJ2-2, is GAGVSQSPRYKVTKRGQDVALRCDPISGHVSLYWYRQALGQGPEFLTYFNYEAQQDKSGLPNDRFSAERPEGSISTLTIQRTEQRDSAMYRCASSLSAGAGELFFGEGSRLTVL.

V is TRBV27 and J is TRBJ2-1; D not resolved. The germline CDR1 and CDR2 sequences are MNHEY and SMNVEV (reference sequence). The V gene lost 6 bases and the J gene lost 0 bases, with 9 bases spanning the gap. The CDR3 sequence is 14 residues long. Written as DNA, the CDR3 is TGTGCCAGCAGCCCACAAAGCTCCTACAATGAGCAGTTCTTC. Amino acids: CASSPQSSYNEQFF.

This clone was seen a few times. The same CDR3 also results from other DNA sequences found in this sample. The chain is built from TRBV5-1 and TRBJ2-1; D possibly corresponds to TRBD2 (5 bases). The germline CDR1 and CDR2 sequences are SGHRS and YFSETQ. Deletions cut 0 bases from V and 4 bases from J, with 5 bases between. This CDR3 has 13 residues. CDR3 coding DNA: TGCGCCAGCAGCTTGGGCGGGTACAATGAGCAGTTCTTC. Translation: CASSLGGYNEQFF.

The chain is built from TRBV19 and TRBJ2-1, with D possibly TRBD2 on 6 matching bases. V lost 3 bases to trimming and J lost 3 bases, with 15 bases between them. CDR3 length: 16 amino acids. Germline values: CDR1 LNHDA, CDR2 SQIVND (reference sequence). CDR3 nucleotides: TGTGCCAGTAGTATGGCACGTGGACTAAGCTACAATGAGCAGTTCTTC. This translates into CASSMARGLSYNEQFF.

This chain links TRBV27 with TRBJ2-3; a possible D gene is TRBD1 (5 bases). The CDR3 length is 13 residues. Per germline, CDR1 MNHEY and CDR2 SMNVEV (reference sequence). Trimming cost V 3 bases and J 7 bases, with 11 bases left between them. CDR3 in amino acids: CASSFVGQNTQYF. The CDR3 bases are TGTGCCAGCAGTTTTGTGGGGCAAAATACGCAGTATTTT.

This chain joins TRBV29-1 and TRBJ2-7, with 7 bases lining up with TRBD2. Germline lookup yields CDR1 SQVTM and CDR2 ANQGSEA. Unmatched junction bases numbered 5, after V lost 7 bases and J lost 5 bases. There are 11 residues in the CDR3. CDR3 sequence (DNA): TGCAGCGGGGGAGGGCCCGACGAGCAGTACTTC. It specifies CSGGGPDEQYF.

The chain combines TRBV7-9 with TRBJ2-7; unclear D gene. The CDR3 runs to 13 residues. The V gene lost 2 bases and the J gene lost 3 bases, with 8 bases spanning the gap. Germline V CDR1 and CDR2: SEHNR, FQNEAQ (reference sequence). This CDR3 reads CASSLFEFYEQYF. In DNA form, the CDR3 reads TGTGCCAGCAGCTTATTCGAGTTCTACGAGCAGTACTTC.

V usage is TRBV13 and J usage is TRBJ2-6; D might be TRBD2 (5 bases). Germline CDR1 and CDR2: PRHDT and FYEKMQ (reference sequence). The CDR3 is 14 amino acids. V lost 5 bases and J 2 bases, leaving 7 bases between the germline ends. CDR3: CASSPGTGANVLTF. As DNA, the CDR3 is TGTGCCAGCAGCCCCGGGACTGGGGCCAACGTCCTGACTTTC.

The chain recombines TRBV9 with TRBJ2-6; 9 bases are shared with TRBD1. CDR3 length: 19 residues. V was pared by 1 base and J by 0 bases, with 8 bases of the junction left unmatched. CDR1 SGDLS and CDR2 YYNGEE come from the germline V gene. CDR3 residues: CASSVSRTGEYSGANVLTF. In DNA form, the CDR3 reads TGTGCCAGCAGCGTAAGCAGGACAGGGGAATACTCTGGGGCCAACGTCCTGACTTTC.

Remarks on this clone: A read error may account for a junction end that differs from germline. The V gene is TRBV5-1, the J gene TRBJ2-1, with a possible D match to TRBD2 (6 bases). Germline-derived CDR1 and CDR2 are SGHRS and YFSETQ. The CDR3 consists of 17 residues. DNA of the CDR3: TGCGCCAGCAGCTTGGTGCCTAGCGCCCCAACCTACAATGAACAGTTCTTC. As protein: CASSLVPSAPTYNEQFF.